The entry below describes one T cell receptor (beta chain). The data originate from a study of blood T cell repertoires in COVID-19. The overall study: Acute-phase and convalescent COVID-19 samples originated in the United States, Italy and Spain. T cells, B-cell-depleted T cells, or PBMCs provided the cDNA or gDNA that served as material.

The CDR3 contains 14 residues. Germline CDR1 is SGHNT and CDR2 is YYREEE (reference sequence). The V gene lost 0 bases and the J gene lost 4 bases, with 11 bases spanning the gap. In the authors' methods: Reference gene primer amplification in the assay estimated nucleated cell counts. Repertoires were generated with immunoSEQ multiplex PCR, while TCRdb's copy carries only in-frame clones and drops some. From that table come the V and J calls and clone size; the DNA was used to work out D and trimming. This table has roughly 70,000 clones, about 90% appearing once. The TCR sequence derives from a woman older than 75 with active COVID-19. The chain is built from TRBV5-4 and TRBJ2-7; D perhaps matches TRBD1 (5 bases). Material for sequencing was peripheral blood. CDR3 in amino acids: CASSLGQGGYEQYF. In DNA form, the CDR3 reads TGTGCCAGCAGCTTGGGGCAGGGTGGTTACGAGCAGTACTTC. Full variable domain (missing parts from reference TRBV5-4 and TRBJ2-7): ETGVTQSPTHLIKTRGQQVTLRCSSQSGHNTVSWYQQALGQGPQFIFQYYREEENGRGNFPPRFSGLQFPNYSSELNVNALELDDSALYLCASSLGQGGYEQYFGPGTRLTVT.